This T cell receptor (beta chain) was identified in a study of TIL therapy for anti-PD-1-resistant metastatic lung cancer. In the study overall: Tumors were harvested before any PD-1/PD-L1 blockade. Tumors had a median PD-L1 proportion score of 5% to 6.5%. Most patients had lung adenocarcinoma; a handful of tumors were EGFR-mutant, two ALK-rearranged; half smoked currently or formerly.

Per germline, CDR1 MDHEN and CDR2 SYDVKM. The V end was cut by 1 base, the J end by 4 bases, with 10 bases between. This CDR3 region has 14 residues. The immunoSEQ assay was v3. Assay used: immunoSEQ multiplex PCR; TCRdb lists only in-frame clones, some missing. The sample includes about 46,000 clones, 86% of them seen just once. This sample's time point: pre-treatment sample, taken before nivolumab and TIL therapy. Stage 4 NSCLC adults joined between late 2017 and 2020. The input for sequencing was blood, taken at baseline. This receptor was taken from a person between 30 and 79 years old with non-small cell lung cancer. The V call is TRBV28, the J call TRBJ1-2, with D possibly TRBD1 on 6 matching bases. CDR3 sequence (DNA): TGTGCCAGCAGTTTATCCGGACAGCTCTATGGCTACACCTTC. This gives the protein CASSLSGQLYGYTF.